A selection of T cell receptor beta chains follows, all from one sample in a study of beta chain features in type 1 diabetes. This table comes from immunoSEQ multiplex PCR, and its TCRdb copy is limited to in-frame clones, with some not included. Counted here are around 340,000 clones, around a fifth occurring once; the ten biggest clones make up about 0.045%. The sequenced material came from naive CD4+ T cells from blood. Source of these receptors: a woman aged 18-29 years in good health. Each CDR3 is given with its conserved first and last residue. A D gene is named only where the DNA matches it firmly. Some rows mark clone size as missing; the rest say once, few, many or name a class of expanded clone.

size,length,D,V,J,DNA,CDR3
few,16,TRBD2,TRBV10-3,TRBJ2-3,TGTGCCATCAGTGAGTTTAGCGGGGGAAGCACAGATACGCAGTATTTT,CAISEFSGGSTDTQYF
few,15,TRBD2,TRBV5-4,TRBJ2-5,TGTGCCAGCACCCCGGGACTAGCGGGACAAGAGACCCAGTACTTC,CASTPGLAGQETQYF
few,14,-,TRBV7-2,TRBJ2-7,TGTGCCAGTTCGAAGTTAGGGGCCTGGAACGAGCAGTACTTC,CASSKLGAWNEQYF
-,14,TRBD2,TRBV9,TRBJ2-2,TGTGCCAGCAATCTCGGCGGGAGCACCGGGGAGCTGTTTTTT,CASNLGGSTGELFF
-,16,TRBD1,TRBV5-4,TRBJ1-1,TGTGCCAGCAAGCAACAGGGGCCCCTCTCAAACACTGAAGCTTTCTTT,CASKQQGPLSNTEAFF
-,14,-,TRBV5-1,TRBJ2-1,TGCGCCAGCAGCGGTGTTGGTCTAGCGAGAGCTCAGTTCTTC,CASSGVGLARAQFF
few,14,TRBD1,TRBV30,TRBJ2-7,TGTGCCTGGAGTGTGGGGACAGGGACCTACGAGCAGTACTTC,CAWSVGTGTYEQYF
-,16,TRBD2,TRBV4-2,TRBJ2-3,TGTGCCAGCAGCCCCGGGCGGGAGTGGGGCACAGATACGCAGTATTTT,CASSPGREWGTDTQYF
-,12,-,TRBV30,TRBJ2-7,TGTGCCTGGAGTGCAGGGGGGTACGAGCAGTACTTC,CAWSAGGYEQYF
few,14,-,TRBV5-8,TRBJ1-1,TGTGCCAGCAGCCTTGAGAACCAGGGAACTGAAGCTTTCTTT,CASSLENQGTEAFF
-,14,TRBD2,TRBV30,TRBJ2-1,TGTGCCTGGAGTGACGGGAGGTCCAACAATGAGCAGTTCTTC,CAWSDGRSNNEQFF
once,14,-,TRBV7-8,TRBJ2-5,TGTGCCAGCAGCCCGAAGGGGGGGAAGGAGACCCAGTACTTC,CASSPKGGKETQYF
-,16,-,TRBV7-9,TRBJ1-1,TGTGCCAGCAGCTTATTGCGGGACTTGATTAACACTGAAGCTTTCTTT,CASSLLRDLINTEAFF
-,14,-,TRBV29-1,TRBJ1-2,TGCAGCGTCACCGGCAGACAGACTAACTATGGCTACACCTTC,CSVTGRQTNYGYTF
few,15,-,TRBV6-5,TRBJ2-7,TGTGCCAGCAGTTACTCTGGAGGTTATACCTACGAGCAGTACTTC,CASSYSGGYTYEQYF
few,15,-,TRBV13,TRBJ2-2,TGTGCCAGCAGCTTCCGGACTGGTAACACCGGGGAGCTGTTTTTT,CASSFRTGNTGELFF
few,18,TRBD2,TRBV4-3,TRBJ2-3,TGCGCCAGCAGCCAATCCCCCAATAGCGGGGGGTTCACAGATACGCAGTATTTT,CASSQSPNSGGFTDTQYF
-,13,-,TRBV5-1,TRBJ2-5,TGCGCCAGCAGACCGGACTCGTCAGAGACCCAGTACTTC,CASRPDSSETQYF
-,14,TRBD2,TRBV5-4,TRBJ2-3,TGTGCCAGCAGGGCGGGGGGGCGTACAGATACGCAGTATTTT,CASRAGGRTDTQYF
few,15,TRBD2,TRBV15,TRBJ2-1,TGTGCCACCAGCAGAGTAGGACTAGTCCGCAATGAGCAGTTCTTC,CATSRVGLVRNEQFF
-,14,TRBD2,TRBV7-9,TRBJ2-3,TGTGCCAGCAGCCGGACTAGCGGCGCAGATACGCAGTATTTT,CASSRTSGADTQYF
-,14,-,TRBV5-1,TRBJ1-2,TGCGCCAGCAGCTTAACAGGGTGGAACTATGGCTACACCTTC,CASSLTGWNYGYTF